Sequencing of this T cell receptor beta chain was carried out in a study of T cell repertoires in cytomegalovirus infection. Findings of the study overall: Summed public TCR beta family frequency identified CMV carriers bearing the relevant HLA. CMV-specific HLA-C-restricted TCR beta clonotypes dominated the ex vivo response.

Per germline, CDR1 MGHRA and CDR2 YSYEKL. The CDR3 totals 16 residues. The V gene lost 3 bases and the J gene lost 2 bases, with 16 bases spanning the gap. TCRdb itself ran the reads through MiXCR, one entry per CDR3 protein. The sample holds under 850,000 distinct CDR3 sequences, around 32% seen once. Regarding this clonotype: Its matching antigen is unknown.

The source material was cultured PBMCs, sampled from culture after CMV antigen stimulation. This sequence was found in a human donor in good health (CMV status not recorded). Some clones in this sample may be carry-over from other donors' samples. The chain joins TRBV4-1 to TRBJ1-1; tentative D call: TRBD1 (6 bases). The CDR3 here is CASSQVTRGQNTEAFF. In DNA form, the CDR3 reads TGCGCCAGCAGCCAGGTAACGCGGGGACAAAACACTGAAGCTTTCTTT.